Sequencing of this TCR beta chain was carried out in a study of neurological immune-mediated disorders. General study points: No CDR3 amino acid sequences recurred among expanded clones across subjects, suggesting private repertoires in all groups. Phylogenetic grouping placed 18 of 34 multiple sclerosis patients' repertoires in one related-CDR3 cluster, a possible signature. Clinical features showed no association with the multiple sclerosis repertoire cluster, and MRI features showed none either.

Every sequencing run gave over 200 million TCR-beta sequences, taken from 15-18 subjects. TCRdb re-analysed the 5' RACE reads in MiXCR, keeping a single row per CDR3 protein. The repertoire has tens of thousands of distinct CDR3 sequences, around 4% of them found once; the top ten carry 1.5% to 2%. This clonotype was detected many times. Antigen unknown. The CDR3 is 17 residues long. With V trimmed by 2 bases and J by 7 bases, 19 bases remained unmatched. The germline V gene encodes CDR1 DFQATT and CDR2 SNEGSKA (reference sequence). Sequenced input: PBMCs. This receptor was obtained from a man younger than 45 with multiple sclerosis. V and J are TRBV20-1 and TRBJ2-7; 8 positions match TRBD2. In nucleotides, the CDR3 is TGCAGTGCTAGACCCCTCGGAGAGCGGGAGCATTCAGGGGAGCAGTACTTC. Translated, it gives CSARPLGEREHSGEQYF.